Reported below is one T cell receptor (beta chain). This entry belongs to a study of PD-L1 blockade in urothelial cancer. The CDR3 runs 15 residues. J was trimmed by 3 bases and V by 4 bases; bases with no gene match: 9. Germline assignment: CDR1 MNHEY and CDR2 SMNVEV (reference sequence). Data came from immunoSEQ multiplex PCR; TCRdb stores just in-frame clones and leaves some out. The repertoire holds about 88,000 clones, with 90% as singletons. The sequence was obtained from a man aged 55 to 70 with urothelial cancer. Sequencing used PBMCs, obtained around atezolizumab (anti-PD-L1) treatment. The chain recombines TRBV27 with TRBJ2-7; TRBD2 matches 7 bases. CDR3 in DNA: TGTGCCAGCAGTTCGTCTGCCCGGGGGGACTACGAGCAGTACTTC. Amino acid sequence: CASSSSARGDYEQYF.